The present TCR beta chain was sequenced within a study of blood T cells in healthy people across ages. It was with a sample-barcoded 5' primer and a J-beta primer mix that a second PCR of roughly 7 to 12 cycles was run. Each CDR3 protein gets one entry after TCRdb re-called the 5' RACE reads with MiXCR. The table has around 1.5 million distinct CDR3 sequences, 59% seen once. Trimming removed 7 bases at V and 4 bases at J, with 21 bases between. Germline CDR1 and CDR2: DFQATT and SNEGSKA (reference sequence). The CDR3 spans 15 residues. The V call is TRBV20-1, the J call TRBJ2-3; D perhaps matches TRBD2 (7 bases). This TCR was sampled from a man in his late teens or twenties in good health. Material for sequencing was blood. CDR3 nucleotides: TGCAGTGACGGGGGGTTGGGGGGGCGGCCAGATACGCAGTATTTT. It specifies CSDGGLGGRPDTQYF.